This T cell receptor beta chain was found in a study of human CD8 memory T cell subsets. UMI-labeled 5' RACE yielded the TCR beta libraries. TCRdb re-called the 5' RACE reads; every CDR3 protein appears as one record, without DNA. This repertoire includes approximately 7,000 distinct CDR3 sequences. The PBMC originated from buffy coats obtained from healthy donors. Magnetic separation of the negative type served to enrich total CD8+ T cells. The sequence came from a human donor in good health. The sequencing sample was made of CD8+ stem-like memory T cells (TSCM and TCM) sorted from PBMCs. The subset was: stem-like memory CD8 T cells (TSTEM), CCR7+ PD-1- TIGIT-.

The CDR3 reads CSARDLDSQNTEAFF. This chain joins TRBV20-1 and TRBJ1-1; TCRdb gives TRBD1 as the D gene, but with no DNA this cannot be confirmed. Germline V gives CDR1 DFQATT, CDR2 SNEGSKA (reference sequence). CDR3 length equals 15 residues.